This record looks at one TCR beta chain sequence and its context. The sample comes from a study of shared clonotypes between healthy human individuals. It was across several immunoSEQ plates that each subset's genomic DNA was evenly split. Clones were sequenced by immunoSEQ multiplex PCR, and TCRdb holds only the in-frame ones, with some missing. The table includes 2 million to 2.5 million clones, 85% to 95% detected once. Trimming removed 3 bases from V and 1 base from J, with 12 bases in between. Germline CDR1 reads SNHLY; CDR2 reads FYNNEI. The CDR3 extends over 15 amino acids. The clonotype was recovered from a young man in good health. Some clones in this sample may be carry-over from other donors' samples. This sequence joins TRBV2 and TRBJ1-2, with D perhaps TRBD1 (5 bases). Sequencing used naive CD4+ T cells from PBMCs. Regarding subset: CD45RA+ positively selected. The CDR3 nucleotides are TGTGCCAGCAGTGACCTCAGGGAACTTAACTATGGCTACACCTTC. It is translated as CASSDLRELNYGYTF.